Described below is a single T cell receptor beta chain sequence and its context. The assay was immunoSEQ multiplex PCR, and TCRdb's table has in-frame clones only and misses some. This table has 70,000 or so clones, more than 85% appearing once. The sample originates from a study of T cell clones after liver transplantation. J gave up 4 bases and V 3 bases, and 2 bases lay outside the gene matches. The CDR3 spans 15 residues. Germline CDR1 and CDR2: SGHRS and YFSETQ. The sample was CD4+ T cells from blood, taken about 26 months after liver transplant. The chain has TRBV5-1 and TRBJ2-7, with 15 nucleotides matching TRBD2. The receptor's source is a human patient who received a liver transplant. The T cells may come from the graft donor. The CDR3 bases are TGCGCCAGCAGCTCTGGACTAGCGGGAGGGTACGAGCAGTACTTC. It translates to CASSSGLAGGYEQYF.